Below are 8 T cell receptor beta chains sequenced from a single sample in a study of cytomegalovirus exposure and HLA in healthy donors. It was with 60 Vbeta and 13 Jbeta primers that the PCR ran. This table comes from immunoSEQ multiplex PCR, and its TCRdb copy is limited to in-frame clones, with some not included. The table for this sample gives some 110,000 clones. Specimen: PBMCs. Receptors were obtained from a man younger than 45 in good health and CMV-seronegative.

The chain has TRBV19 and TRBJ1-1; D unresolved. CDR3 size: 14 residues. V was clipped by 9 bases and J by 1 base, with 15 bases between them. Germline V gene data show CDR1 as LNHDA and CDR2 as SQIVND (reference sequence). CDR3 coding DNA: TGTGCCAGCAATTGGAACGGAGAGAACACTGAAGCTTTCTTT. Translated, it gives CASNWNGENTEAFF.

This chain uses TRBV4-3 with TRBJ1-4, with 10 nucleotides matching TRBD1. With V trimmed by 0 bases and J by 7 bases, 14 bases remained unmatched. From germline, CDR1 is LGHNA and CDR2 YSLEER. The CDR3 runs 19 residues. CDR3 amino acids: CASSQDLPTRQGASEKLFF. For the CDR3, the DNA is TGCGCCAGCAGCCAAGACCTCCCAACCCGACAGGGGGCAAGTGAAAAACTGTTTTTT.

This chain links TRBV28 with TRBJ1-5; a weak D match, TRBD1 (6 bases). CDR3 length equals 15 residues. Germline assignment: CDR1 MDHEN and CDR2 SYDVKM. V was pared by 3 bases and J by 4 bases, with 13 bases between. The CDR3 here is CASSFRAGVNQPQHF. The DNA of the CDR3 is TGTGCCAGCAGTTTTCGGGCAGGGGTTAATCAGCCCCAGCATTTT.

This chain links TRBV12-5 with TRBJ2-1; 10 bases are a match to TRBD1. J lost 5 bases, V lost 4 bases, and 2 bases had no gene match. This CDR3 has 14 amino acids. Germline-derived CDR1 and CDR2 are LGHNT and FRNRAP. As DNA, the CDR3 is TGTGCTAGTGGTTCGGGACAGGGGAACAATGAGCAGTTCTTC. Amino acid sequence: CASGSGQGNNEQFF.

CDR3: CASSYSRGNEQYF. The CDR3 DNA is TGTGCCAGCAGTTACTCCAGGGGGAACGAGCAGTACTTC. The chain recombines TRBV6-5 with TRBJ2-7; 7 bases map to TRBD1. This CDR3 has 13 amino acids. The germline V gene encodes CDR1 MNHEY and CDR2 SVGAGI. With V trimmed by 0 bases and J by 5 bases, 1 base remained unmatched.

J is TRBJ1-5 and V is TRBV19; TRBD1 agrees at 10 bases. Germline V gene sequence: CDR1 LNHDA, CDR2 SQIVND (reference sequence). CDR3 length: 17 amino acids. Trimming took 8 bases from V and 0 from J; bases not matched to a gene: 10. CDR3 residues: CASEPGQGTNSNQPQHF. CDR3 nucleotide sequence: TGTGCCAGTGAACCGGGACAGGGGACAAATAGCAATCAGCCCCAGCATTTT.

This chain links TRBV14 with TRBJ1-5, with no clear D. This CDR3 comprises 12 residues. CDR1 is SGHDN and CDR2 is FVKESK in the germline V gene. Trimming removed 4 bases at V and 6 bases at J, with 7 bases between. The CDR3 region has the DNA TGTGCCAGCAGCCGGGGAGGTCAGCCCCAGCATTTT. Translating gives CASSRGGQPQHF. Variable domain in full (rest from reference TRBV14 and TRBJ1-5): EAGVTQFPSHSVIEKGQTVTLRCDPISGHDNLYWYRRVMGKEIKFLLHFVKESKQDESGMPNNRFLAERTGGTYSTLKVQPAELEDSGVYFCASSRGGQPQHFGDGTRLSIL.

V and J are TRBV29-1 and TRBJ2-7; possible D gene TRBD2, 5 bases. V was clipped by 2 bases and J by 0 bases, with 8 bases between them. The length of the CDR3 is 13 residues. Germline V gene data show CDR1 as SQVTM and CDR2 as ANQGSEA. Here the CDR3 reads CSVEIGLSYEQYF. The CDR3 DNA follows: TGCAGCGTTGAAATCGGACTCTCCTACGAGCAGTACTTC.